These 14 T cell receptor beta chains originate from one sample sequenced in a study of blood T cell repertoires in COVID-19. Sequenced by immunoSEQ multiplex PCR; TCRdb stores in-frame clones only, minus some. The sample has approximately 200,000 clones; about 88% are singletons. Sequenced input: PBMCs or T cells enriched from blood (not recorded which). The receptor set was obtained from a middle-aged woman with acute COVID-19.

The chain uses TRBV18 and TRBJ2-7; 10 bases map to TRBD1. V trimming: 2 bases; J trimming: 2 bases; junction bases outside the gene matches: 0. Germline V lookup: CDR1 KGHSH, CDR2 LQKENI. The CDR3 is 14 amino acids. Here the CDR3 DNA reads TGTGCCAGCTCACCAGGGACAGGGGCCTACGAGCAGTACTTC. Protein: CASSPGTGAYEQYF.

This chain links TRBV7-2 with TRBJ2-3, with D uncertain. Trimming took 6 bases from V and 6 from J, leaving 13 bases between them. The germline gives CDR1 SGHTA, CDR2 FQGNSA. CDR3 length: 13 amino acids. CDR3 amino acids: CASRSGARDTQYF. CDR3 nucleotides: TGTGCCAGCAGATCTGGTGCCAGGGATACGCAGTATTTT. The variable domain in full, completed from reference TRBV7-2 and TRBJ2-3, reads GAGVSQSPSNKVTEKGKDVELRCDPISGHTALYWYRQSLGQGLEFLIYFQGNSAPDKSGLPSDRFSAERTGGSVSTLTIQRTQQEDSAVYLCASRSGARDTQYFGPGTRLTVL.

This sequence joins TRBV24-1 and TRBJ1-1; perhaps TRBD1 as D (5 bases). Trimming cost V 7 bases and J 2 bases, with 16 bases left between them. The CDR3 loop spans 15 amino acids. Per germline, CDR1 KGHDR and CDR2 SFDVKD. The DNA for the CDR3 is TGTGCCACCAGGGCGGATAGGGGAACAAACACTGAAGCTTTCTTT. It yields the protein CATRADRGTNTEAFF.

The chain uses TRBV19 and TRBJ1-5; 8 positions agree with TRBD1. The germline V gene encodes CDR1 LNHDA and CDR2 SQIVND (reference sequence). The CDR3 has 15 amino acids. V gave up 0 bases and J gave up 12 bases; unmatched junction bases: 10. CDR3 nucleotides: TGTGCCAGTAGTATAGAACCCGGACAGGGTGACATCCAGCATTTT. Protein product: CASSIEPGQGDIQHF.

The CDR3 coding sequence is TGTGCCAGCAGCCGAAGACAGGGTAGCTCCTACGAGCAGTACTTC. It yields the protein CASSRRQGSSYEQYF. This rearrangement joins TRBV14 to TRBJ2-7; 7 nucleotides line up with TRBD1. Germline CDR1 is SGHDN and CDR2 is FVKESK. Trimming removed 4 bases from V and 0 bases from J; junction bases left unmatched: 6. The CDR3 covers 15 residues.

The V gene is TRBV11-2, the J gene TRBJ2-3; weak D call: TRBD1 (6 bases). V was pared by 5 bases and J by 2 bases, with 17 bases between. The CDR3 covers 16 residues. Germline V gene data show CDR1 as SGHAT and CDR2 as FQNNGV. CDR3 DNA: TGTGCCAGCAGCCCCGGACAGTTCGCGGTCACAGATACGCAGTATTTT. The encoded protein is CASSPGQFAVTDTQYF.

The CDR3 region is CASSWVGETQYF. The DNA for the CDR3 is TGTGCCAGCAGCTGGGTCGGGGAGACCCAGTACTTC. This rearrangement joins TRBV5-6 to TRBJ2-5; D is unclear. The germline V gene has CDR1 SGHDT and CDR2 YYEEEE. This CDR3 has 12 amino acids. V dropped 3 bases and J dropped 5 bases, with 8 bases sitting between them.

The chain has TRBV2 and TRBJ1-3; 7 bases agree with TRBD1. Trimming took 10 bases from V and 4 from J; bases not matched to a gene: 10. The V gene's germline CDR1 is SNHLY and CDR2 FYNNEI. The CDR3 spans 14 residues. In DNA form, the CDR3 reads TGTGCCAACTCCGGGACAGCTAACGGAAACACCATATATTTT. It is translated as CANSGTANGNTIYF.

The chain is built from TRBV6-9 and TRBJ2-3; TRBD2 agrees at 13 bases. Germline V CDR1 and CDR2: MNHGY, SVAAGI. Trimming removed 5 bases from V and 2 bases from J; junction bases left unmatched: 10. The CDR3 has 18 residues. The CDR3 DNA reads TGTGCCAGCAGTCACCCACTAGCGGGGGGGCTTGACACAGATACGCAGTATTTT. This encodes CASSHPLAGGLDTDTQYF.

J is TRBJ1-1 and V is TRBV16; 8 bases align to TRBD1. Per the germline V gene, CDR1 is KGHSY and CDR2 is FQNENV. V shed 4 bases and J 1 base; nucleotides not matched to a gene: 8. The CDR3 sequence is 16 residues long. The CDR3 here is CASSPQGAVGNTEAFF. The CDR3 DNA reads TGTGCCAGCAGCCCCCAGGGGGCAGTGGGGAACACTGAAGCTTTCTTT.

The rearrangement links TRBV5-1 to TRBJ1-6; no definite D call. The CDR3 length is 13 residues. Deletions cut 4 bases from V and 9 bases from J, with 11 bases between. In germline, CDR1 is SGHRS, CDR2 YFSETQ. The CDR3 here is CASSATPGSPLHF. CDR3 bases: TGCGCCAGCAGCGCTACCCCCGGTTCACCCCTCCACTTT.

CDR3: CASSLAGRANIQYF. DNA of the CDR3: TGTGCCAGCAGCTTAGCGGGCAGGGCGAACATTCAGTACTTC. V gene TRBV7-2 combines with J gene TRBJ2-4; a possible D gene is TRBD1 (5 bases). V was shortened by 0 bases and J by 7 bases, with 10 bases between the two germline ends. The CDR3 has 14 amino acids. Germline values: CDR1 SGHTA, CDR2 FQGNSA.

The rearrangement uses TRBV11-3 and TRBJ2-5; the D is unclear. The CDR3 contains 15 residues. V shed 1 base and J shed 1 base, with 10 bases lying between them. Germline CDR1 SGHNT, CDR2 YENEEA. CDR3 nucleotide sequence: TGTGCCAGCAGCTTAGGAGCCGAACCCCAAGAGACCCAGTACTTC. Translation gives CASSLGAEPQETQYF. Based on the CDR3 plus reference TRBV11-3 and TRBJ2-5, the full variable domain is EAGVVQSPRYKIIEKKQPVAFWCNPISGHNTLYWYLQNLGQGPELLIRYENEEAVDDSQLPKDRFSAERLKGVDSTLKIQPAELGDSAVYLCASSLGAEPQETQYFGPGTRLLVL.

V gene TRBV19 combines with J gene TRBJ2-6, with a possible D match to TRBD1 (5 bases). The V gene's germline CDR1 is LNHDA and CDR2 SQIVND (reference sequence). V lost 8 bases, J lost 4 bases, and 24 bases lay in between. The CDR3 runs to 18 residues. The DNA for the CDR3 is TGTGCCAGTGTTAAGCTTTCTCAGGGTGCTCTGGGGGCCAACGTCCTGACTTTC. Encoded protein: CASVKLSQGALGANVLTF.